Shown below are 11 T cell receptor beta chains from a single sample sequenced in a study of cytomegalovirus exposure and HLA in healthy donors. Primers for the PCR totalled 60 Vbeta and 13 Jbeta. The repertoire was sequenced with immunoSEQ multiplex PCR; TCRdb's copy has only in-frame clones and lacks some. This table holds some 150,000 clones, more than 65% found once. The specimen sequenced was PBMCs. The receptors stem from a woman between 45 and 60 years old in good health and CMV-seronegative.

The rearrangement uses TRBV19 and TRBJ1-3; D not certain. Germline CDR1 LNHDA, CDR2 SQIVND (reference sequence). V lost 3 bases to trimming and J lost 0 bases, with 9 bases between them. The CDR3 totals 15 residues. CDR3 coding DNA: TGTGCCAGTAGTATTGCGGGGTACTCTGGAAACACCATATATTTT. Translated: CASSIAGYSGNTIYF.

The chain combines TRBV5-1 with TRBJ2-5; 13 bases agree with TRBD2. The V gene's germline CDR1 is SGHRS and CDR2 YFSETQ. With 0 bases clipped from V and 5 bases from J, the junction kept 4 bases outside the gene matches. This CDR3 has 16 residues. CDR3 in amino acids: CASSLGTSGSRETQYF. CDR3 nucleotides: TGCGCCAGCAGCTTGGGGACTAGCGGGAGCAGGGAGACCCAGTACTTC.

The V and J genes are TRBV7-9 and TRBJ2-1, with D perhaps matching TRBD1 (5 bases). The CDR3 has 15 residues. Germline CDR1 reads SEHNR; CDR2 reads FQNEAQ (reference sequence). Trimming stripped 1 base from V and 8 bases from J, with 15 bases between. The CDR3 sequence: CASSLDPYDSDEQFF. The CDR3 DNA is TGTGCCAGCAGCTTAGACCCGTATGACAGCGATGAGCAGTTCTTC.

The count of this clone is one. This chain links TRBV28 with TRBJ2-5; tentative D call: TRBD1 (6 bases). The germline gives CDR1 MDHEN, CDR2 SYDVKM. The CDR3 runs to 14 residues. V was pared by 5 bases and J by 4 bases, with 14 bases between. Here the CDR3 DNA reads TGTGCCAGCAGTCTAACTTTGGGGGCAGAGACCCAGTACTTC. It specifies CASSLTLGAETQYF.

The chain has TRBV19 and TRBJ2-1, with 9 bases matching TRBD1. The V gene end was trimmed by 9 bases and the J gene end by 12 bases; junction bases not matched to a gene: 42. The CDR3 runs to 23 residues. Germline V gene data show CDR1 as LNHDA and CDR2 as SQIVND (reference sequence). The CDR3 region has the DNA TGTGCCAGCCGGGGGGTCCCAGGACCATCCCACACACAGCCAACATTGTGGGGACAGGGGCAGTTCTTC. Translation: CASRGVPGPSHTQPTLWGQGQFF.

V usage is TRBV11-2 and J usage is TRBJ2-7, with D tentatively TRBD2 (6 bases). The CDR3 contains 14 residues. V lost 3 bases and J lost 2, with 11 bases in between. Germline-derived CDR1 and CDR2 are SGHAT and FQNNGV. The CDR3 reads CASSLGGVAYEQYF. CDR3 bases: TGTGCCAGCAGCTTGGGGGGTGTCGCCTACGAGCAGTACTTC.

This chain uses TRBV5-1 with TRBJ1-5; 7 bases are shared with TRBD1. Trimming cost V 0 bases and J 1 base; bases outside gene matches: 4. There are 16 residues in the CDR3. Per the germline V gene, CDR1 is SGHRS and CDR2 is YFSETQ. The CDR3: CASSLGDRESNQPQHF. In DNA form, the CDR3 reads TGCGCCAGCAGCTTGGGGGACAGAGAAAGCAATCAGCCCCAGCATTTT.

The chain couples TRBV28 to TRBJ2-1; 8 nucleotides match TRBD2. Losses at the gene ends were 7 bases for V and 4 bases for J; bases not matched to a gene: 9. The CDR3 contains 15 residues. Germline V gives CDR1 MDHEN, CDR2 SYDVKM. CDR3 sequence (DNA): TGTGCCAGCACCAACTCAGCGGGAGTTTACAATGAGCAGTTCTTC. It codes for CASTNSAGVYNEQFF.

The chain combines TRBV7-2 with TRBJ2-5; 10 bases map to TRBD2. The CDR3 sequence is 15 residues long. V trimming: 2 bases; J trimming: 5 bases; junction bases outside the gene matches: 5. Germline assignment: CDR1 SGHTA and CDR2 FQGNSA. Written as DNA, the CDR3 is TGTGCCAGCAGCTTACAGCGGGGGGGCGTGGAGACCCAGTACTTC. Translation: CASSLQRGGVETQYF.

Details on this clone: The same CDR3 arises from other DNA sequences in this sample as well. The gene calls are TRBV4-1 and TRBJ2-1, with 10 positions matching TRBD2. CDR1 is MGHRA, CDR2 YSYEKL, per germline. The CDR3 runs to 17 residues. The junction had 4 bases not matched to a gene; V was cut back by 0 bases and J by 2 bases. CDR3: CASSQEPSGGPYNEQFF. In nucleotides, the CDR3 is TGCGCCAGCAGCCAAGAGCCTAGCGGGGGCCCCTACAATGAGCAGTTCTTC.

The CDR3 DNA follows: TGTGCCAGCAGCTCTCTAGCGGAACGGGGGGAGACCCAGTACTTC. It codes for CASSSLAERGETQYF. The chain has TRBV5-4 and TRBJ2-5; the match to TRBD2 covers 7 bases. The germline CDR1 and CDR2 sequences are SGHNT and YYREEE (reference sequence). The J segment lost 5 bases and the V segment lost 3 bases, leaving 10 bases of the junction unmatched. This CDR3 has 15 amino acids.